The subject of this entry is one TCR beta chain. The data are from a study of cytomegalovirus exposure and HLA in healthy donors. Germline V CDR1 and CDR2: MNHNS, SASEGT. Between the trimmed V and J ends, which lost 11 bases and 7 bases, there was a span of 18 bases. This CDR3 is 14 amino acids long. The PCR was carried out with 60 Vbeta primers and 13 Jbeta primers. Source study methods: Later, 65 million to 85 million unique TCR beta chains were counted in an analysis, and about 10 million of them were shared. The method was immunoSEQ multiplex PCR; TCRdb's version includes in-frame clones alone and lacks a portion of them. D and trimming were read from the DNA, whereas the V and J calls and clone size are those reported in that table. The table lists 100,000 to 150,000 clones, around 75% of them singletons.

The chain links TRBV6-1 to TRBJ1-6; TRBD1 is a possible D gene (6 bases). The sequenced sample consisted of PBMCs. This receptor was taken from a woman in her forties or fifties in good health and CMV-seropositive. The CDR3 sequence: CAARATGWNSPLHF. In DNA form, the CDR3 reads TGTGCCGCGAGGGCCACAGGGTGGAATTCACCCCTCCACTTT.